This T cell receptor beta chain was retrieved from a study of monozygotic twins with inflammatory bowel disease. The CDR3 is 16 residues long. The V gene's germline CDR1 is SGHVS and CDR2 FQNEAQ. A template switching step added UMIs, each with a 6-nucleotide sample barcode. Reprocessing the 5' RACE reads, TCRdb reports a single entry for every CDR3 protein and omits DNA. With over 150,000 distinct CDR3 sequences in the sample, the ten largest clones hold 2.4%. The source of this sequence is a human donor with ulcerative colitis or Crohn's disease, or a healthy co-twin of an affected twin (not recorded which). The sequenced sample was blood. The J gene is TRBJ2-3, the V gene TRBV7-8; TCRdb designates TRBD1, a call that cannot be tested without DNA. The CDR3 loop is CASSLLGTGGIDTQYF.